These T cell receptor beta chains were read from a single sample in a study of beta chain features in type 1 diabetes. Profiling relied on immunoSEQ multiplex PCR, and the TCRdb table lists in-frame clones only, not all of them. The data show 120,000 to 150,000 clones, with less than 8.5% seen just once and under 1.5% held by the top ten. Sequencing was performed on central memory CD4+ T cells from blood. The receptors were sampled from a woman aged 25-40 years in good health. Each CDR3 is given with its conserved first and last residue. A D gene is named only where the DNA matches it firmly. Part of the rows lack a size; the others show once, few, many or a class for expanded clones.

V gene	J gene	D gene	clone size	CDR3 protein	CDR3 DNA
TRBV11-2	TRBJ2-7	TRBD2	few	CASSLQAGVYEQYF	TGTGCCAGCAGCTTACAAGCGGGAGTCTACGAGCAGTACTTC
TRBV29-1	TRBJ2-5	TRBD2	many	CSVDGGEETQYF	TGCAGCGTTGACGGGGGGGAAGAGACCCAGTACTTC
TRBV7-2	TRBJ2-5	TRBD2	many	CASSLLADKQETQYF	TGTGCCAGCAGCCTTCTAGCGGACAAACAAGAGACCCAGTACTTC
TRBV7-2	TRBJ2-5	TRBD1	.	CASSFSGTVRGETQYF	TGTGCCAGCAGCTTCTCCGGGACAGTAAGGGGGGAGACCCAGTACTTC
TRBV7-3	TRBJ2-7	.	.	CASSPGGSEQYF	TGTGCCAGCAGCCCTGGCGGGTCCGAGCAGTACTTC
TRBV5-1	TRBJ2-1	TRBD2	many	CASSYLAGDDNEQFF	TGCGCCAGCAGCTACCTAGCGGGAGATGACAATGAGCAGTTCTTC
TRBV7-2	TRBJ2-7	.	few	CASSLAAVGGSSYEQYF	TGTGCCAGCAGCTTAGCCGCGGTTGGGGGGAGCTCCTACGAGCAGTACTTC
TRBV4-3	TRBJ1-5	.	many	CASSQDRQAPNQPQHF	TGCGCCAGCAGCCAAGATCGGCAGGCCCCCAATCAGCCCCAGCATTTT
TRBV7-3	TRBJ1-1	.	.	CASGPGGDTEAFF	TGTGCCAGCGGCCCGGGGGGGGACACTGAAGCTTTCTTT
TRBV29-1	TRBJ1-4	.	.	CSADGGSLATNEKLFF	TGCAGCGCCGATGGGGGGTCCCTCGCAACTAATGAAAAACTGTTTTTT
TRBV28	TRBJ2-3	TRBD1	few	CASSQQGIETDTQYF	TGTGCCAGCAGCCAACAGGGGATTGAGACAGATACGCAGTATTTT
TRBV14	TRBJ2-7	.	many	CASSLYRYEQYF	TGTGCCAGCAGTCTGTACAGATACGAGCAGTACTTC
TRBV28	TRBJ2-5	.	few	CASSFIGREETQYF	TGTGCCAGCAGTTTCATCGGCAGGGAAGAGACCCAGTACTTC
TRBV7-9	TRBJ2-5	TRBD1	few	CASSFGTGGETQYF	TGTGCCAGCAGCTTCGGGACAGGGGGAGAGACCCAGTACTTC
TRBV11-2	TRBJ2-7	.	few	CASSLDSGRFEQYF	TGTGCCAGCAGCTTAGACTCAGGGCGATTCGAGCAGTACTTC
TRBV18	TRBJ2-7	TRBD1	few	CATSPGSGTGKTYEQYF	TGTGCCACCTCACCAGGGAGTGGGACAGGGAAAACCTACGAGCAGTACTTC